This record covers a single T cell receptor beta chain. Using immunoSEQ multiplex PCR, the repertoire was profiled, and TCRdb retains in-frame clones only, with some absent. The sample includes tens of thousands of clones, about 88% of them seen just once. The CDR3 runs 15 residues. Trimming took 5 bases from V and 0 from J; bases not matched to a gene: 4. Germline CDR1 PRHDT, CDR2 FYEKMQ (reference sequence). The entry originates in a study of blood T cell repertoires in COVID-19. At the level of the study: Collection of acute and convalescent COVID-19 samples took place in the United States, Italy and Spain. In each case, the material was cDNA or gDNA derived from T cells, B-cell-depleted T cells, or PBMCs.

V is TRBV13 and J is TRBJ2-3, with 8 bases identical to TRBD1. The sequence came from a man between 65 and 79 years old with acute or convalescent COVID-19. The sequenced sample consisted of peripheral blood. CDR3 in DNA: TGTGCCAGCAGCCGCCGACAGGGGAGCACAGATACGCAGTATTTT. Protein: CASSRRQGSTDTQYF.